These 25 T cell receptor beta chains were all obtained from the same sample, sequenced in a study of blood T cells in healthy people across ages. A second PCR of 7 to 11 cycles used a sample-barcoded 5' primer and a J-beta primer mix. One entry per CDR3 protein, called by TCRdb with MiXCR from the 5' RACE reads. The profile covers some 1 million distinct CDR3 sequences, with around 43% appearing a single time and under 20% taken by the ten largest. The material sequenced was blood. The receptor set was obtained from a woman aged 55 to 70 in good health.

The genes are TRBV29-1 and TRBJ2-1; D gene ambiguous. Trimming pared 6 bases from V and 6 bases from J, leaving 15 bases between. The CDR3 runs to 13 residues. Germline CDR1 reads SQVTM; CDR2 reads ANQGSEA. The CDR3 DNA reads TGCAGCGTAAGGGTTAGTGCAGTCAATGAGCAGTTCTTC. Translating gives CSVRVSAVNEQFF.

This clonotype turned up a few times. V and J are TRBV4-1 and TRBJ2-7; no firm D call. V dropped 2 bases and J dropped 1 base, with 3 bases sitting between them. The germline CDR1 and CDR2 sequences are MGHRA and YSYEKL. This CDR3 has 12 residues. CDR3 residues: CASSQPSYEQYF. The CDR3, as DNA: TGCGCCAGCAGCCAACCGTCCTACGAGCAGTACTTC.

The V gene is TRBV5-1, the J gene TRBJ2-2; TRBD1 might be the D (6 bases). Germline V CDR1 and CDR2: SGHRS, YFSETQ. The CDR3 is 15 amino acids. The V gene lost 1 base and the J gene lost 1 base, with 8 bases spanning the gap. In DNA, the CDR3 is TGCGCCAGCAGCTTGAGGGGACAGAACACCGGGGAGCTGTTTTTT. The encoded protein is CASSLRGQNTGELFF. Complete variable domain (other parts from reference TRBV5-1 and TRBJ2-2): KAGVTQTPRYLIKTRGQQVTLSCSPISGHRSVSWYQQTPGQGLQFLFEYFSETQRNKGNFPGRFSGRQFSNSRSEMNVSTLELGDSALYLCASSLRGQNTGELFFGEGSRLTVL.

This clonotype was seen more than once but under ten times. The chain employs TRBV7-3 and TRBJ2-6, with D maybe TRBD1 (5 bases). The CDR3 is 16 residues long. Germline-derived CDR1 and CDR2 are SGHTA and FQGTGA. With 4 bases removed from V and 2 bases from J, the gap between germline ends came to 12 bases. The CDR3 spells CASSSPGIPGANVLTF. The CDR3 nucleotides read TGTGCCAGCAGCTCCCCAGGGATTCCTGGGGCCAACGTCCTGACTTTC.

This clonotype was picked up a small number of times. This chain joins TRBV7-9 and TRBJ1-5; D perhaps matches TRBD1 (5 bases). This CDR3 spans 13 amino acids. CDR1 SEHNR and CDR2 FQNEAQ come from the germline V gene (reference sequence). V was pared by 5 bases and J by 5 bases, with 10 bases between. CDR3 in DNA: TGTGCCAGCAGCCTAGGGGTCGATCAGCCCCAGCATTTT. Translating gives CASSLGVDQPQHF.

The rearrangement joins TRBV5-6 to TRBJ2-5; a possible D gene is TRBD2 (5 bases). CDR3 size: 15 residues. The V end was cut by 0 bases, the J end by 2 bases, with 11 bases between. Germline assignment: CDR1 SGHDT and CDR2 YYEEEE. In nucleotides, the CDR3 is TGTGCCAGCAGCTTGGGGATAACGGGACAAGAGACCCAGTACTTC. Translating gives CASSLGITGQETQYF.

The chain is built from TRBV5-1 and TRBJ2-1; D perhaps matches TRBD1 (5 bases). The CDR3 loop spans 15 amino acids. V was cut by 2 bases and J by 5 bases, with 14 bases left in between. Looked up from germline, CDR1 is SGHRS and CDR2 is YFSETQ. CDR3 loop: CASSLPLGHNNEQFF. The CDR3 nucleotides are TGCGCCAGCAGCTTACCTTTGGGGCACAACAATGAGCAGTTCTTC.

This sequence joins TRBV7-2 and TRBJ2-7, with D perhaps TRBD1 (5 bases). CDR3 length: 15 amino acids. The ends were cut back, 5 bases at V and 2 bases at J, with 16 bases in the middle. The germline V gene encodes CDR1 SGHTA and CDR2 FQGNSA. CDR3 amino acids: CASSPQSKGAYEQYF. The CDR3 region has the DNA TGTGCCAGCAGCCCCCAATCTAAAGGGGCCTACGAGCAGTACTTC.

The V call is TRBV25-1, the J call TRBJ2-5; 10 bases agree with TRBD1. V shed 4 bases, J shed 5 bases, and the junction held 7 bases outside the gene matches. This CDR3 spans 15 amino acids. Per germline, CDR1 MGHDK and CDR2 SYGVNS. In nucleotides, the CDR3 is TGTGCCAGCAGTGGGACAGGGGGAAAAGGGGAGACCCAGTACTTC. Residues: CASSGTGGKGETQYF.

V usage is TRBV5-5 and J usage is TRBJ1-2; D might be TRBD1 (5 bases). The germline V gene has CDR1 SGHKS and CDR2 YYEKEE (reference sequence). The CDR3 runs to 13 residues. V was cut by 2 bases and J by 6 bases, with 11 bases left in between. The CDR3 loop is CASSFGDRNGYTF. The CDR3 DNA follows: TGTGCCAGCAGCTTCGGTGACAGAAATGGCTACACCTTC.

The rearrangement uses TRBV2 and TRBJ2-7, with 8 bases aligning to TRBD1. The J call may be in error: the DNA end matches TRBJ2-5 better. From germline, CDR1 is SNHLY and CDR2 FYNNEI. The CDR3 length is 14 residues. The CDR3 region has the DNA TGTGCCAGCAGTAAAAACGCCGGGACAGGGACCCAGTACTTC. This gives the protein CASSKNAGTGTQYF.

This chain joins TRBV20-1 and TRBJ2-7; D might be TRBD2 (6 bases). The J call may not be correct, given that the DNA end is closer to TRBJ2-5. Germline V gene data show CDR1 as DFQATT and CDR2 as SNEGSKA (reference sequence). The CDR3 consists of 14 residues. This chain's CDR3 is CSAGSHEGRETQYF. DNA for the CDR3: TGCAGTGCCGGGTCACATGAGGGGAGGGAGACCCAGTACTTC.

This chain joins TRBV27 and TRBJ2-1; maybe TRBD2 (5 bases). Germline CDR1 reads MNHEY; CDR2 reads SMNVEV (reference sequence). The CDR3 has 14 amino acids. The V end was cut by 5 bases, the J end by 6 bases, with 14 bases between. CDR3 protein: CASSLVTEGNEQFF. The CDR3 coding sequence is TGTGCCAGCAGTCTAGTGACTGAGGGCAATGAGCAGTTCTTC.

In this sample, this clonotype turned up a few times. The chain joins TRBV7-9 to TRBJ2-1, with D tentatively TRBD2 (6 bases). CDR1 and CDR2 from the germline V gene are SEHNR and FQNEAQ (reference sequence). This CDR3 region has 16 residues. V shed 5 bases and J shed 9 bases, with 23 bases lying between them. This CDR3 reads CASSPLGTASGGEQFF. In nucleotides, the CDR3 is TGTGCCAGCAGCCCCCTCGGGACTGCCAGTGGAGGTGAGCAGTTCTTC.

V gene TRBV20-1 combines with J gene TRBJ2-3; weak D call: TRBD2 (6 bases). The germline CDR1 and CDR2 sequences are DFQATT and SNEGSKA (reference sequence). With 6 bases removed from V and 1 base from J, the gap between germline ends came to 14 bases. The CDR3 totals 14 residues. CDR3 DNA sequence: TGCAGTGCCTTGACTAGAAGGGGCACAGATACGCAGTATTTT. Protein sequence: CSALTRRGTDTQYF.

The V and J genes are TRBV29-1 and TRBJ1-2, with D possibly TRBD1 on 5 matching bases. V lost 3 bases to trimming and J lost 3 bases, with 11 bases between them. The CDR3 is 13 amino acids. Germline CDR1 reads SQVTM; CDR2 reads ANQGSEA. CDR3 region: CSVERGTDYGYTF. CDR3 bases: TGCAGCGTTGAGAGAGGGACTGACTATGGCTACACCTTC. The full variable domain, its missing parts supplied by reference TRBV29-1 and TRBJ1-2, is SAVISQKPSRDICQRGTSLTIQCQVDSQVTMMFWYRQQPGQSLTLIATANQGSEATYESGFVIDKFPISRPNLTFSTLTVSNMSPEDSSIYLCSVERGTDYGYTFGSGTRLTVV.

This clonotype was seen just once. The V and J genes are TRBV25-1 and TRBJ2-5; possibly TRBD1 for D (5 bases). The ends were cut back, 1 base at V and 13 bases at J, with 13 bases in the middle. Germline V lookup: CDR1 MGHDK, CDR2 SYGVNS. The CDR3 is made up of 12 amino acids. Here the CDR3 DNA reads TGTGCCAGCAGTGAATCTGGGGCAGTACTGTACTTC. Its translation: CASSESGAVLYF.

This clonotype was seen a few times. The chain uses TRBV29-1 and TRBJ2-1; no reliable D call. The CDR3 runs 13 residues. Germline-derived CDR1 and CDR2 are SQVTM and ANQGSEA. Trimming left V 2 bases short and J 6 bases short, with 11 bases between. The CDR3 nucleotides read TGCAGCGTTGAAACTTGGGGTTTCAATGAGCAGTTCTTC. This codes for CSVETWGFNEQFF.

J is TRBJ2-5 and V is TRBV6-2 or TRBV6-3, with D perhaps matching TRBD2 (6 bases). There are 13 residues in the CDR3. The ends were cut back, 6 bases at V and 11 bases at J, with 19 bases in the middle. Germline-derived CDR1 and CDR2 are MNHEY and SVGEGT. CDR3: CASSSSGFNEQYF. The CDR3 DNA reads TGTGCCAGCAGCTCCAGCGGGTTCAATGAGCAGTACTTC.

This clonotype has more than one count but fewer than ten. V is TRBV5-1 and J is TRBJ1-2; D unclear. V lost 4 bases, J lost 2 bases, and 12 bases lay in between. The CDR3 is made up of 14 amino acids. Germline-derived CDR1 and CDR2 are SGHRS and YFSETQ. In nucleotides, the CDR3 is TGCGCCAGCAGCGGTGCGGACGGCAACTATGGCTACACCTTC. Translated: CASSGADGNYGYTF.

This clonotype was seen ten or more times. The V and J genes are TRBV28 and TRBJ1-1; tentative D call: TRBD1 (5 bases). This CDR3 has 13 amino acids. CDR1 is MDHEN and CDR2 is SYDVKM in the germline V gene. V gave up 5 bases and J gave up 6 bases, with 13 bases separating them. The CDR3 DNA reads as TGTGCCAGCAGTGGGACCGGACGGTCTGAAGCTTTCTTT. Residues: CASSGTGRSEAFF. Filled out from reference TRBV28 and TRBJ1-1, the complete variable domain reads DVKVTQSSRYLVKRTGEKVFLECVQDMDHENMFWYRQDPGLGLRLIYFSYDVKMKEKGDIPEGYSVSREKKERFSLILESASTNQTSMYLCASSGTGRSEAFFGQGTRLTVV.

A few counts support this clonotype. The chain joins TRBV3-1 to TRBJ2-7; the match to TRBD1 covers 10 bases. The V gene end was trimmed by 7 bases and the J gene end by 4 bases; junction bases not matched to a gene: 7. This CDR3 has 14 amino acids. CDR1 is LGHDT and CDR2 is YNNKEL in the germline V gene (reference sequence). This CDR3 is CASKSGTGAYEQYF. The CDR3 bases are TGTGCCAGCAAATCCGGGACAGGGGCTTACGAGCAGTACTTC.

The chain couples TRBV6-6 to TRBJ1-6, with TRBD1 matching 8 bases. The CDR3 is 16 residues long. Looked up from germline, CDR1 is MNHNY and CDR2 is SVGAGI (reference sequence). Unmatched junction bases numbered 11, after V lost 6 bases and J lost 7 bases. CDR3 DNA: TGTGCCAGCAGGGAATCAGGGGGCAAAGCGAATTCACCCCTCCACTTT. Amino acid sequence: CASRESGGKANSPLHF.

The sample holds one count of this clonotype. This rearrangement joins TRBV7-9 to TRBJ2-7, with 8 bases lining up with TRBD2. Germline trimming cut 5 bases from V and 6 bases from J; bases unmatched to any gene: 12. CDR1 is SEHNR and CDR2 is FQNEAQ in the germline V gene (reference sequence). The CDR3 extends over 15 amino acids. The CDR3, as DNA: TGTGCCAGCAGCCCACCGTTTCGGGAGGGTTGCGAGCAGTACTTC. Encoded protein: CASSPPFREGCEQYF.

This clonotype was counted a single time. The rearrangement joins TRBV7-9 to TRBJ1-2, with 10 nucleotides matching TRBD1. Losses at the gene ends were 6 bases for V and 7 bases for J; bases not matched to a gene: 5. Germline loops: CDR1 SEHNR, CDR2 FQNEAQ (reference sequence). The CDR3 is made up of 13 amino acids. The CDR3 sequence: CASRTGGAGGYTF. The CDR3 DNA reads TGTGCCAGCAGGACAGGGGGCGCGGGTGGCTACACCTTC. The full variable domain, completed using reference TRBV7-9 and TRBJ1-2, is DTGVSQNPRHKITKRGQNVTFRCDPISEHNRLYWYRQTLGQGPEFLTYFQNEAQLEKSRLLSDRFSAERPKGSFSTLEIQRTEQGDSAMYLCASRTGGAGGYTFGSGTRLTVV.